This T cell receptor (beta chain) came from a study of shared T cell receptors in the human thymus. Germline CDR1 reads MDHEN; CDR2 reads SYDVKM. The CDR3 has 14 residues. The trim removed 4 bases at V and 5 bases at J, leaving 7 bases unmatched. Clones were sequenced by immunoSEQ multiplex PCR, and TCRdb holds only the in-frame ones, with some missing. Among over 650,000 clones listed, approximately 89% were seen once. These same records also appear under a second study, on human thymus T cells.

Input material: thymocytes. This chain joins TRBV28 and TRBJ2-7; 8 nucleotides line up with TRBD1. This receptor was obtained from a boy under two years old with a congenital heart defect. CDR3 DNA sequence: TGTGCCAGCAGTTCCCCGGACAGGGAAGACGAGCAGTACTTC. It codes for CASSSPDREDEQYF.